This passage covers 29 T cell receptor beta chains from one sample sequenced in a study of cytomegalovirus exposure and HLA in healthy donors. It was with 60 Vbeta and 13 Jbeta primers that the PCR ran. Sequencing was performed with immunoSEQ multiplex PCR; in TCRdb, only in-frame clones are kept and a portion is missing. Altogether under 200,000 clones are present, 76% being singletons, with the ten largest covering about 0.69%. The source material was PBMCs. Source of these receptors: a female donor in good health and CMV-seronegative.

Written as DNA, the CDR3 is TGTGCCAGCAGTGGCCAGGGGGCGTTTTTAGGAAACACCATATATTTT. This translates into CASSGQGAFLGNTIYF. The rearrangement links TRBV2 to TRBJ1-3, with 8 nucleotides matching TRBD1. Unmatched junction bases numbered 9, after V lost 4 bases and J lost 4 bases. Germline values: CDR1 SNHLY, CDR2 FYNNEI. There are 16 residues in the CDR3.

The CDR3 nucleotides are TGTGCCAGCAGCCCGTCTGTCTATGGCTACACCTTC. It yields the protein CASSPSVYGYTF. The chain joins TRBV6-1 to TRBJ1-2; D ambiguous. This CDR3 spans 12 amino acids. The germline V and J ends were trimmed by 6 bases and 4 bases, with 9 bases remaining between them. Germline V gene data show CDR1 as MNHNS and CDR2 as SASEGT.

The chain has TRBV6-5 and TRBJ2-3; 7 bases line up with TRBD1. The V gene's germline CDR1 is MNHEY and CDR2 SVGAGI. J gave up 2 bases and V 6 bases, and 5 bases lay outside the gene matches. The CDR3 extends over 14 amino acids. The CDR3: CASSLTGFTDTQYF. The CDR3, as DNA: TGTGCCAGCAGCCTGACAGGGTTCACAGATACGCAGTATTTT.

This clone was recorded once. The rearrangement joins TRBV7-6 to TRBJ1-3; 7 bases are shared with TRBD1. This CDR3 spans 20 amino acids. Germline V gene sequence: CDR1 SGHVS, CDR2 FNYEAQ. The V and J ends lost 4 bases and 2 bases, in that order; junction bases with no gene match: 20. The CDR3 loop reads CASSSGPRQGVPLPGNTIYF. The CDR3 coding sequence is TGTGCCAGCAGCTCCGGGCCGAGACAGGGAGTCCCTCTTCCTGGAAACACCATATATTTT.

The chain couples TRBV4-3 to TRBJ2-3, with 10 positions matching TRBD2. V shed 0 bases, J shed 6 bases, and the junction held 12 bases outside the gene matches. This CDR3 comprises 18 residues. Germline CDR1 is LGHNA and CDR2 is YSLEER. In nucleotides, the CDR3 is TGCGCCAGCAGCCAAGAGGTCCACGGGACTAGCGTTTCCGATACGCAGTATTTT. Translation: CASSQEVHGTSVSDTQYF.

The chain recombines TRBV10-3 with TRBJ1-4, with D hard to call. Deletions cut 11 bases from V and 5 bases from J, with 15 bases between. CDR1 is ENHRY, CDR2 SYGVKD, per germline. This CDR3 has 13 amino acids. The DNA for the CDR3 is TGTGCCTCCCGAGGAGGCACCAATGAAAAACTGTTTTTT. It codes for CASRGGTNEKLFF.

The V and J genes are TRBV7-2 and TRBJ2-3, with TRBD2 matching over 7 bases. The CDR3 has 13 amino acids. Losses at the gene ends were 4 bases for V and 5 bases for J; bases not matched to a gene: 3. Germline V gene sequence: CDR1 SGHTA, CDR2 FQGNSA. The CDR3 DNA reads as TGTGCCAGCAGCTCTATAGCGGGAGATACGCAGTATTTT. It encodes CASSSIAGDTQYF.

The CDR3 here is CASSLLAGRNTEAFF. DNA of the CDR3: TGTGCCAGCAGCTTGTTAGCGGGACGGAACACTGAAGCTTTCTTT. The chain employs TRBV5-8 and TRBJ1-1; D perhaps matches TRBD1 (5 bases). The V end was cut by 1 base, the J end by 1 base, with 11 bases between. This CDR3 spans 15 amino acids. Germline lookup yields CDR1 SGHTS and CDR2 YDEGEE.

The DNA of the CDR3 is TGCGCCAGCAGCCAAGATTATACTAGCGGGAGTGGCGGGGAGCTGTTTTTT. Protein: CASSQDYTSGSGGELFF. The chain uses TRBV4-3 and TRBJ2-2, with 11 bases matching TRBD2. The CDR3 runs to 17 residues. V shed 0 bases and J 7 bases; nucleotides not matched to a gene: 7. The germline V gene has CDR1 LGHNA and CDR2 YSLEER.

This clone was observed a few times. V and J are TRBV11-2 and TRBJ2-3, with D possibly matching TRBD2 (5 bases). V gave up 1 base and J gave up 1 base, with 15 bases separating them. The germline V gene encodes CDR1 SGHAT and CDR2 FQNNGV. The CDR3 totals 17 residues. The CDR3 nucleotides read TGTGCCAGCAGCTTAGGAACGCGGGTTAAGGGCACAGATACGCAGTATTTT. It encodes CASSLGTRVKGTDTQYF. Together with reference TRBV11-2 and TRBJ2-3, the CDR3 gives the full variable domain: EAGVAQSPRYKIIEKRQSVAFWCNPISGHATLYWYQQILGQGPKLLIQFQNNGVVDDSQLPKDRFSAERLKGVDSTLKIQPAKLEDSAVYLCASSLGTRVKGTDTQYFGPGTRLTVL.

V gene TRBV7-3 combines with J gene TRBJ1-3; weak D call: TRBD1 (6 bases). V shed 4 bases and J shed 7 bases, with 17 bases lying between them. The CDR3 runs 15 residues. Germline-derived CDR1 and CDR2 are SGHTA and FQGTGA. CDR3 sequence reads: CASSSGGSQGNTIYF. DNA of the CDR3: TGTGCCAGCAGCTCTGGGGGTTCCCAGGGGAACACCATATATTTT.

J is TRBJ2-3 and V is TRBV5-1; 8 bases map to TRBD1. The CDR3 spans 14 residues. Germline V lookup: CDR1 SGHRS, CDR2 YFSETQ. Trimming took 4 bases from V and 5 from J; bases not matched to a gene: 6. In DNA form, the CDR3 reads TGCGCCAGCAGCGCAGGACAGGGAAAAGATACGCAGTATTTT. As protein: CASSAGQGKDTQYF. Full variable domain (outside the CDR3, taken from reference TRBV5-1 and TRBJ2-3): KAGVTQTPRYLIKTRGQQVTLSCSPISGHRSVSWYQQTPGQGLQFLFEYFSETQRNKGNFPGRFSGRQFSNSRSEMNVSTLELGDSALYLCASSAGQGKDTQYFGPGTRLTVL.

This clone appeared a single time. The rearrangement links TRBV2 to TRBJ2-2; TRBD2 matches 7 bases. This CDR3 has 15 residues. CDR1 and CDR2 (germline): SNHLY, FYNNEI. J was trimmed by 5 bases and V by 3 bases; bases with no gene match: 6. The chain's CDR3 is CASSEASGLTGELFF. CDR3 bases: TGTGCCAGCAGTGAGGCTAGCGGTTTGACCGGGGAGCTGTTTTTT.

The chain joins TRBV7-2 to TRBJ2-5; 8 positions agree with TRBD1. CDR1 is SGHTA, CDR2 FQGNSA, per germline. The length of the CDR3 is 14 residues. The V segment lost 6 bases and the J segment 1 base; nucleotides outside the gene matches: 4. The CDR3 reads CASSPDRGQETQYF. The CDR3 DNA sequence: TGTGCCAGCAGTCCTGACAGGGGCCAAGAGACCCAGTACTTC.

The CDR3 reads CASSPISGLSLGSPQYF. DNA for the CDR3: TGCGCCAGCAGCCCGATATCAGGTCTGTCCTTGGGTAGTCCGCAGTATTTT. The rearrangement links TRBV5-1 to TRBJ2-3, with D unresolved. Between the trimmed V and J ends, which lost 4 bases and 10 bases, there was a span of 28 bases. Looked up from germline, CDR1 is SGHRS and CDR2 is YFSETQ. The CDR3 loop spans 17 amino acids.

This chain uses TRBV5-4 with TRBJ2-5, with 9 bases fitting TRBD2. The CDR3 has 16 residues. Trimming took 4 bases from V and 5 from J; bases not matched to a gene: 12. The germline gives CDR1 SGHNT, CDR2 YYREEE (reference sequence). The CDR3: CASSRRYVAGDETQYF. The CDR3, as DNA: TGTGCCAGCAGCAGGAGATATGTAGCGGGGGATGAGACCCAGTACTTC.

The chain joins TRBV28 to TRBJ1-1, with TRBD1 matching 7 bases. This CDR3 comprises 12 residues. The junction had 7 bases not matched to a gene; V was cut back by 8 bases and J by 7 bases. The germline CDR1 and CDR2 sequences are MDHEN and SYDVKM. CDR3 in DNA: TGTGCCAGCGAGGGGGCTGTGGGTGAAGCTTTCTTT. It translates to CASEGAVGEAFF.

This chain connects TRBV7-8 to TRBJ1-2, with 7 bases matching TRBD1. The germline V gene has CDR1 SGHVS and CDR2 FQNEAQ. V lost 3 bases to trimming and J lost 4 bases; unmatched junction nucleotides: 2. CDR3 length: 13 residues. The CDR3 sequence: CASSFGQVYGYTF. The DNA for the CDR3 is TGTGCCAGCAGCTTCGGACAGGTCTATGGCTACACCTTC.

This sequence joins TRBV28 and TRBJ2-1; D is possibly TRBD2 (6 bases). CDR3 length: 15 residues. Germline V gene lookup returns CDR1 MDHEN and CDR2 SYDVKM. The V gene lost 4 bases and the J gene lost 6 bases, with 16 bases spanning the gap. CDR3 DNA sequence: TGTGCCAGCAGTTCCGCAGAAGCGGGTGCCAATGAGCAGTTCTTC. Translated: CASSSAEAGANEQFF.

A remark on this clone: Other DNA sequences in the sample encode the same CDR3. The V call is TRBV30, the J call TRBJ2-7; weak D call: TRBD1 (5 bases). CDR1 is GTSNPN, CDR2 SVGIG, per germline (reference sequence). Between the trimmed V and J ends, which lost 3 bases and 3 bases, there was a span of 9 bases. This CDR3 region has 12 residues. In DNA form, the CDR3 reads TGTGCCTGGAGCCCGCAGGGCTACGAGCAGTACTTC. Protein sequence: CAWSPQGYEQYF.

As for this clone: At one end, the junction sequence differs from germline, possibly due to a read error. The chain is built from TRBV4-1 and TRBJ2-6; 8 positions match TRBD1. This CDR3 comprises 15 residues. Looked up from germline, CDR1 is MGHRA and CDR2 is YSYEKL. CDR3 protein: CASSQVQGVSNGLTF. The CDR3 DNA reads as TGCGCCAGCAGCCAAGTACAGGGGGTGTCCAACGGCCTGACTTTC.

The chain carries TRBV18 and TRBJ2-1; perhaps TRBD2 as D (5 bases). CDR1 is KGHSH, CDR2 LQKENI, per germline. V gave up 6 bases and J gave up 0 bases, with 15 bases separating them. The CDR3 has 16 amino acids. CDR3 protein: CASSPRPGSSYNEQFF. Written as DNA, the CDR3 is TGTGCCAGCTCCCCCAGACCTGGGAGCTCCTACAATGAGCAGTTCTTC. The whole variable domain, remainder taken from reference TRBV18 and TRBJ2-1, is NAGVMQNPRHLVRRRGQEARLRCSPMKGHSHVYWYRQLPEEGLKFMVYLQKENIIDESGMPKERFSAEFPKEGPSILRIQQVVRGDSAAYFCASSPRPGSSYNEQFFGPGTRLTVL.

The J gene is TRBJ2-1, the V gene TRBV19, with D tentatively TRBD1 (5 bases). Germline assignment: CDR1 LNHDA and CDR2 SQIVND (reference sequence). The CDR3 totals 13 residues. V lost 8 bases to trimming and J lost 7 bases, with 15 bases between them. Written as DNA, the CDR3 is TGTGCCAGTTCCACACTCAGGGAAAATGAGCAGTTCTTC. Translated, it gives CASSTLRENEQFF.

The J gene is TRBJ1-6, the V gene TRBV27; no firm D call. The V end was cut by 6 bases, the J end by 9 bases, with 15 bases between. CDR1 and CDR2 (germline): MNHEY, SMNVEV (reference sequence). The CDR3 covers 14 residues. The CDR3 DNA sequence: TGTGCCAGCAGGACTTCCGACGGGATTTCACCCCTCCACTTT. Residues: CASRTSDGISPLHF.

The chain links TRBV7-3 to TRBJ2-1, with D possibly matching TRBD2 (7 bases). The length of the CDR3 is 14 residues. In germline, CDR1 is SGHTA, CDR2 FQGTGA. Between the trimmed V and J ends, which lost 8 bases and 9 bases, there was a span of 20 bases. This CDR3 is CASASKGGLAEQFF. CDR3 DNA sequence: TGTGCCAGCGCCTCCAAGGGGGGGTTAGCTGAGCAGTTCTTC.

The sample holds one count of this clone. The genes are TRBV11-2 and TRBJ2-7; the match to TRBD2 covers 7 bases. V was pared by 5 bases and J by 2 bases, with 9 bases of the junction left unmatched. There are 15 residues in the CDR3. Germline-derived CDR1 and CDR2 are SGHAT and FQNNGV. CDR3 sequence: CASSRGEGRTYEQYF. DNA of the CDR3: TGTGCCAGCAGCCGTGGGGAGGGCAGGACCTACGAGCAGTACTTC. Combining the CDR3 with reference TRBV11-2 and TRBJ2-7 gives the whole variable domain EAGVAQSPRYKIIEKRQSVAFWCNPISGHATLYWYQQILGQGPKLLIQFQNNGVVDDSQLPKDRFSAERLKGVDSTLKIQPAKLEDSAVYLCASSRGEGRTYEQYFGPGTRLTVT.

A single count supports this clone. The sample has other DNA sequences that encode this CDR3 too. This chain connects TRBV4-3 to TRBJ1-6; TRBD1 matches 9 bases. CDR3 size: 15 residues. Unmatched junction bases numbered 0, after V lost 1 base and J lost 5 bases. The V gene's germline CDR1 is LGHNA and CDR2 YSLEER. The CDR3 bases are TGCGCCAGCAGCCAAGGGACAGGGGATAATTCACCCCTCCACTTT. Translating gives CASSQGTGDNSPLHF.

J is TRBJ2-5 and V is TRBV5-1; 14 bases fit TRBD2. Germline V CDR1 and CDR2: SGHRS, YFSETQ. Trimming removed 0 bases from V and 2 bases from J; junction bases left unmatched: 3. The CDR3 extends over 17 amino acids. CDR3 in DNA: TGCGCCAGCAGCTTGGGGACTAGCGGGAGGAAGCAAGAGACCCAGTACTTC. Amino acids: CASSLGTSGRKQETQYF.

This sequence joins TRBV11-2 and TRBJ1-4, with 9 bases matching TRBD1. The junction had 10 bases not matched to a gene; V was cut back by 5 bases and J by 0 bases. The CDR3 is 18 residues long. The germline V gene has CDR1 SGHAT and CDR2 FQNNGV. CDR3 DNA: TGTGCCAGCAGCATCCGGACAGGGGTTGGGGCAACTAATGAAAAACTGTTTTTT. It translates to CASSIRTGVGATNEKLFF. The full variable domain, completed using reference TRBV11-2 and TRBJ1-4, is EAGVAQSPRYKIIEKRQSVAFWCNPISGHATLYWYQQILGQGPKLLIQFQNNGVVDDSQLPKDRFSAERLKGVDSTLKIQPAKLEDSAVYLCASSIRTGVGATNEKLFFGSGTQLSVL.